Sequencing of this TCR beta chain was carried out in a study of blood T cell repertoires in COVID-19. About the study: PBMCs, B-cell-depleted T cells, or T cells were the source of the cDNA or gDNA that made up the material.

The germline gives CDR1 SEHNR, CDR2 FQNEAQ (reference sequence). Trimming removed 5 bases at V and 1 base at J, with 12 bases between. The CDR3 consists of 16 residues. Profiled with immunoSEQ multiplex PCR; TCRdb holds only in-frame clones, not every one. The repertoire includes more than 300,000 clones, around 88% of them detected once, and 1.5% to 2% sits in the top ten. Seattle-derived patients entered the study during active infection and were followed longitudinally. The chain combines TRBV7-9 with TRBJ2-6; D is undetermined. This TCR was sampled from a woman in her twenties or thirties with COVID-19, enrolled during active disease. Material: peripheral blood. CDR3 region: CASSPLLTSGANVLTF. CDR3 DNA sequence: TGTGCCAGCAGCCCCCTCCTGACTTCTGGGGCCAACGTCCTGACTTTC.